This TCR beta chain was retrieved from a study of cytomegalovirus exposure and HLA in healthy donors (dated by TCRdb to 2016 to 2017). In terms of the full investigation: An earlier analysis of around 600 of the donors reported approximately 300 Gb of sequence data and 120 million or so unique TCR beta sequences from 150 million to 200 million T cells. Four to six DR-DQ haplotypes were handled as single units for association and clustering, since linkage in the cohort was strong. Among the roughly 370 genotyped donors, about 83% belonged to the genetic ancestry cluster associated with self-reported Caucasian donors. The study combined high-throughput TCR immunosequencing, statistical association of individual TCRs with disease status, and machine learning to predict cytomegalovirus infection status. In addition to the first cohort of 650 to 750 subjects, a separate validation cohort of approximately 110 different subjects was used. The study aimed to test whether signatures of past pathogen exposure could be identified by cataloging public T cell receptors. On average, around 240,000 unique TCR beta nucleotide sequences were sequenced per donor among 300 to 500 genotyped donors of the cohort, with approximately 18% of those sequences being non-productive. A later genetic analysis used genome-wide SNP genotypes for about 65% of the roughly 700 donors, treating that subset as a discovery cohort. A later analysis re-examined previously published TCR beta repertoires from about 700 donors and added high-resolution HLA genotyping to investigate patterns of TCR occurrence. In an earlier analysis of roughly 580 of the donors, high-throughput TCR beta sequencing was used to judge whether each TCR beta V gene segment behaved as functional or pseudogenic. Alongside the repertoire data, information on donor age, sex, ethnicity and CMV serostatus was compiled. All discovery cohort repertoires had been generated on a single sequencing platform. The T cell repertoires of under 750 subjects were profiled by immunosequencing and related to cytomegalovirus serostatus. Typing coverage varied by locus: roughly 629-630 donors for A, B, C, DRB1 and DQB1; roughly 510 for DQA1; over 600 for DPA1; approximately 490 for DPB1. Both class I and class II loci were covered by HLA typing, at four-digit resolution. In the later analysis, no new phenotypic data were used to find candidate immune exposures; instead, reliance was placed on TCR beta sequences and their occurrence across donors. Roughly 300 gigabases of sequencing data and approximately 85 million unique TCR sequences were included in an early release covering around 600 HLA-typed donors. Broader findings and caveats from the paper: Strong co-occurrence of HLA alleles, especially DR and DQ, made assigning TCR associations to individual alleles difficult. It was suggested by the authors that the approach could potentially be generalized to other disease states and immunological phenotypes. At a false discovery rate of 0.05, a later analysis linked under 20,000 TCR beta sequences to specific HLA alleles. Sequencing depth was assumed to be roughly uniform across donors in the presence/absence analyses, though that assumption may not hold. The only immune exposure information available for the cohort was CMV serostatus. In a later analysis, TCR association rates were found to vary across HLA loci, with the most associated TCRs seen for DRB1 alleles and the fewest for HLA-C alleles. Because HLA typing was unavailable for some donors at each locus, only the typed subset was used in association tests. Broadly in line with IMGT annotations, most TCR beta V segments showed up in productive rearrangements about 87% or about 30% of the time in an earlier analysis of about 500 of the donors. In vitro tests confirmed that a few of the cytomegalovirus-associated TCR beta chains recognize cytomegalovirus antigens. A group of highly shared sequence variants was considered likely to be a technical artifact of the sequencing pipeline. A later genetic analysis associated a missense DCLRE1C variant with V-gene and J-gene trimming of TCR beta chains, and an independent cohort replicated the association. A further reported finding was that TCR beta sequences accurately predicted the HLA-A and HLA-B alleles for most subjects in the first cohort. Linkage disequilibrium might explain the correlated functional status among segregating V segments, but an unknown experimental factor could not be ruled out. Only TCR beta chains were sequenced in this cohort, and the absence of alpha or paired-chain data limited detectable features. In a later genetic analysis, fewer N-insertions in productive TCRs were reported among donors in an Asian-associated ancestry cluster than the 666-donor mean. Most TCR sequences were seen in very few donors, while some public TCRs were found in many individuals. In a later analysis, most CMV-associated TCR beta chains were found to appear HLA-restricted, with HLA associations seemingly driven largely by CMV exposure. The 87-base-pair reads could not distinguish some IMGT-functional V segments, including TRBV6-2 and TRBV6-3, so those segments were excluded. Several of the top co-occurrence clusters appeared to be linked to parvovirus B19, influenza, CMV and Epstein-Barr virus, according to a later analysis. The earlier analysis of around 600 of the donors excluded 15 to 20 rarely observed V segments, including chromosome 9 orphons, because counts were too low. Compared with equally common non-associated chains, HLA-associated TCR beta chains in a later analysis were more clonally expanded and had lower generation probabilities. Cytomegalovirus status was reported to be diagnosed by the classifier with high specificity and sensitivity in both the original and validation cohorts. The study gave a list of under 200 TCR beta chains associated with cytomegalovirus.

Library prep was done by the immunoSEQ multiplex PCR assay. For the multiplex PCR, a mixture combining 60 forward primers for TCR Vbeta segments and 13 reverse primers for TCR Jbeta segments was used. A multiplex PCR assay on genomic DNA amplified the CDR3 region of rearranged TCR beta genes. On the Illumina HiSeq System, the amplified TCR beta libraries were sequenced as 87-base-pair reads. The authors' analysis ran thus. A later analysis tallied some 79 million unique TCR beta chains across the approximately 670 repertoires, and 10 million to 11 million of those chains were shared by two or more donors. A nearest-neighbor algorithm error-corrected the raw reads and collapsed the reads into unique sequences, merging closely related sequences to remove PCR and sequencing errors. Alignment of CDR3 sequences to IMGT reference sequences was used to assign V, D and J gene segments. For a sequence to be retained, at least a six-nucleotide match to both a V gene segment and a J gene segment was required. Rearrangements were called productive when the CDR3 lacked stop codons and stayed in frame with V and J; all others were non-productive. Following IMGT convention, CDR3 was defined as the stretch from the second conserved V-encoded cysteine to the conserved J-encoded phenylalanine. The earlier analysis of a few hundred of the donors excluded any sequence lacking an unambiguous match to a single V gene segment. An earlier analysis of 500 to 700 of the donors classified V segments as functional when productive rearrangements were above 56.7% and as segregating when the standard deviation between donors was above 5%. A statistical classification framework was developed to diagnose cytomegalovirus status using the catalog of TCR beta chain sequences. V and J gene assignment, in a later analysis, came from comparing TCR nucleotide sequences with IMGT/GENE-DB human TR gene sequences. The TCRdist pipeline was used in a later analysis to assign CDR3 sequences and most-parsimonious VDJ recombination scenarios. In a later analysis, every TCR beta chain was defined by the combination of its CDR3 amino acid sequence and its V-gene family, and reads without a unique V-gene family were dropped. In a later analysis, nearly 600 highly shared, low-generation-probability nucleotide sequences were removed to address suspected cross-contamination and a sequencing artifact. In a later analysis, a clonal expansion index was calculated for each public chain from normalized within-repertoire ranks of inferred template counts. A later analysis computed generation probabilities with a VDJ recombination model fitted to out-of-frame rearrangements, and checked the results against IGoR. In a later analysis, TCR-TCR, TCR-HLA and TCR-CMV co-occurrence was scored with hypergeometric tests, and a repertoire-size bias correction was applied to TCR pairs. In a later analysis, false discovery rates were estimated by permuting HLA or CMV assignments 20 times. In a later analysis, co-occurring TCRs were grouped using DBSCAN, with TCRdist sequence similarity added in when clustering inside HLA-allele-positive subsets. Repertoires with fewer than 30,000 or more than 120,000 public chains were left out of co-occurrence clustering, as were four to six repertoires with anomalous nucleotide sharing. Entries here come from immuneACCESS through TCRdb and include only in-frame sequences with V and J called. Some clones fail to appear in such tables; in the studies checked, an unresolved V gene covers under half of the shortfall, and the cause of the remainder is unknown. V, J and clone size are those of that table, while D and trimming were read from the DNA. Across this sample there are tens of thousands of clones, with roughly 80% seen only once. Of the sample, roughly 1.6% falls within the top ten clones.

The cohort comprised hundreds of healthy bone marrow donors. At the time of sampling, every cohort member was nominally healthy, though immune exposures that went unrecorded were likely present. The donor tested CMV seronegative, placing the donor among the roughly 340 seronegative members of the cohort. Each donor provided a peripheral blood sample, and peripheral blood mononuclear cells were used for TCR beta sequencing. The Qiagen DNeasy Blood Extraction Kit was used to extract genomic DNA from the blood cell samples. The table lists this clone with a few counts. Its antigen is still unknown. There are no base qualities to consult, and no much larger clone falls within one base. The germline V gene specifies SGHDT as CDR1 and YYEEEE as CDR2. The CDR3 has 19 amino acids, counting the end cysteine and phenylalanine. CDR3 DNA is the only sequence kept; it has 57 bases, read in frame from the first base. Between the V and J ends, shortened by 0 bases and 2 bases respectively, the junction contains 18 bases.

Sequenced: PBMCs. The receptor was isolated from a man aged 30 to 39 in good health and CMV-seronegative. This receptor chain uses TRBV5-6 and TRBJ2-6; D gene: possibly TRBD1, on 6 matching bases. The DNA sequence is as follows: TGTGCCAGCAGCTTGGTTGTGGGGGCAGGGCTCACTGGGGCCAACGTCCTGACTTTC. Its translation is CASSLVVGAGLTGANVLTF.